Each of the 10 T cell receptor beta chains below was sequenced from the same sample in a study of T cell changes during pregnancy in multiple sclerosis (dated by TCRdb to 2018 to 2020). Libraries were constructed by the immunoSEQ multiplex PCR assay. Held by TCRdb, this immuneACCESS table contains in-frame sequences only and omits some clones. Under half of the omission traces to an unresolved V gene where checked; the cause of the rest is unknown. Recorded for this sample are around 56,000 clones; more than 85% of them occurred a single time. 0.35% to 0.45% of the sample is held by the ten biggest clonotypes. The material was CD4+ T cells from peripheral blood mononuclear cells, obtained in the third trimester of pregnancy. Every receptor here comes from a female donor with multiple sclerosis, enrolled in a pregnancy study.

This rearrangement joins TRBV5-4 to TRBJ2-3; 8 positions match TRBD2. This CDR3 contains 17 residues. Germline CDR1 SGHNT, CDR2 YYREEE (reference sequence). With V trimmed by 4 bases and J by 6 bases, 16 bases remained unmatched. Here the CDR3 reads CASSPTQRGGRRDTQYF. In DNA form, the CDR3 reads TGTGCCAGCAGCCCAACACAGAGGGGCGGGAGGAGGGATACGCAGTATTTT.

The chain is built from TRBV7-9 and TRBJ2-1; D possibly corresponds to TRBD2 (6 bases). This CDR3 is built from 12 residues. V gave up 5 bases and J gave up 7 bases, with 9 bases separating them. Germline lookup yields CDR1 SEHNR and CDR2 FQNEAQ (reference sequence). The CDR3 spells CASSETRNEQFF. CDR3 DNA sequence: TGTGCCAGCAGCGAGACTAGGAATGAGCAGTTCTTC. Full variable domain (outside the CDR3, taken from reference TRBV7-9 and TRBJ2-1): DTGVSQNPRHKITKRGQNVTFRCDPISEHNRLYWYRQTLGQGPEFLTYFQNEAQLEKSRLLSDRFSAERPKGSFSTLEIQRTEQGDSAMYLCASSETRNEQFFGPGTRLTVL.

This chain connects TRBV6-6 to TRBJ1-2; no firm D call. Germline CDR1 reads MNHNY; CDR2 reads SVGAGI (reference sequence). The germline V and J ends were trimmed by 4 bases and 0 bases, with 9 bases remaining between them. The CDR3 spans 14 residues. The CDR3 nucleotides read TGTGCCAGCAGTTCCGGGGTATCTAACTATGGCTACACCTTC. Encoded protein: CASSSGVSNYGYTF.

This rearrangement joins TRBV5-8 to TRBJ2-1, with D possibly being TRBD2 (6 bases). The length of the CDR3 is 13 residues. V lost 4 bases, J lost 4 bases, and 9 bases lay in between. Germline V CDR1 and CDR2: SGHTS, YDEGEE. The CDR3 nucleotides are TGTGCCAGCAGCACGGGAGTGTACAATGAGCAGTTCTTC. Encoded protein: CASSTGVYNEQFF.

CDR3 in amino acids: CASSPKRESYTQETQYF. The CDR3 DNA follows: TGTGCCAGCAGTCCCAAGCGGGAATCATATACCCAAGAGACCCAGTACTTC. The V gene is TRBV27, the J gene TRBJ2-5; 7 bases agree with TRBD2. The CDR3 is 17 residues long. After removal of 5 bases from V and 1 base from J, the junction contained 13 bases not matched to a gene. The V gene's germline CDR1 is MNHEY and CDR2 SMNVEV (reference sequence).

Notes on this clone: The sample carries other DNA sequences with the same CDR3. The V and J genes are TRBV18 and TRBJ2-7; D call uncertain. V lost 2 bases, J lost 5 bases, and 10 bases lay in between. This CDR3 spans 13 amino acids. In germline, CDR1 is KGHSH, CDR2 LQKENI. The CDR3 region is CASSPTGLNEQYF. The CDR3 nucleotides are TGTGCCAGCTCACCAACGGGTCTCAACGAGCAGTACTTC. The entire variable domain, with the rest obtained from reference TRBV18 and TRBJ2-7, is as follows: NAGVMQNPRHLVRRRGQEARLRCSPMKGHSHVYWYRQLPEEGLKFMVYLQKENIIDESGMPKERFSAEFPKEGPSILRIQQVVRGDSAAYFCASSPTGLNEQYFGPGTRLTVT.

The chain combines TRBV2 with TRBJ2-3; 12 positions match TRBD2. Germline V lookup: CDR1 SNHLY, CDR2 FYNNEI. The CDR3 has 15 amino acids. Trimming at V came to 5 bases and at J to 5 bases, leaving 5 bases not matched to a gene. In DNA, the CDR3 is TGTGCCAGCAGTATACTACTAGCGGGAGGAGATACGCAGTATTTT. Its translation is CASSILLAGGDTQYF.

This clone was seen once. This chain joins TRBV5-1 and TRBJ2-2; D remains ambiguous. The CDR3 is made up of 16 amino acids. The V gene's germline CDR1 is SGHRS and CDR2 YFSETQ. V was pared by 0 bases and J by 0 bases, with 9 bases between. CDR3 residues: CASSLAFPPNTGELFF. The CDR3 DNA sequence: TGCGCCAGCAGCTTGGCCTTCCCTCCGAACACCGGGGAGCTGTTTTTT.

This chain connects TRBV7-2 to TRBJ1-5; 9 positions agree with TRBD1. Per the germline V gene, CDR1 is SGHTA and CDR2 is FQGNSA. Trimming took 4 bases from V and 5 from J; bases not matched to a gene: 3. The CDR3 totals 14 residues. The CDR3 region has the DNA TGTGCCAGCAGCTCGGGACAGGGTGATCAGCCCCAGCATTTT. Translated: CASSSGQGDQPQHF. The full variable domain, with the rest looked up from reference TRBV7-2 and TRBJ1-5, is GAGVSQSPSNKVTEKGKDVELRCDPISGHTALYWYRQSLGQGLEFLIYFQGNSAPDKSGLPSDRFSAERTGGSVSTLTIQRTQQEDSAVYLCASSSGQGDQPQHFGDGTRLSIL.

The chain links TRBV6-5 to TRBJ2-7; 7 bases match TRBD2. With 2 bases clipped from V and 0 bases from J, the junction kept 7 bases outside the gene matches. Germline assignment: CDR1 MNHEY and CDR2 SVGAGI. The CDR3 runs 16 residues. The CDR3 is CASSYSPSGHSYEQYF. CDR3 coding DNA: TGTGCCAGCAGTTACAGCCCTAGCGGCCACTCCTACGAGCAGTACTTC.